A selection of T cell receptor beta chains follows, all from one sample in a study of blood T cell repertoires in COVID-19. Profiling relied on immunoSEQ multiplex PCR, and the TCRdb table lists in-frame clones only, not all of them. Of some 150,000 clones listed, roughly 84% are singletons. The specimen was peripheral blood. The receptors were sampled from a woman in her seventies with COVID-19, enrolled during active disease. Both conserved end residues are part of each CDR3. The D gene is left open where the match is weak. Clone size is given for some rows only: seen once, a few or many times, or a class if the clone is expanded.

d_gene,v_gene,j_gene,abundance,len,CDR3aa,CDR3nt
NA,TRBV5-6,TRBJ1-5,NA,12,CASSLLGNPQHF,TGTGCCAGCAGCTTGCTCGGGAACCCCCAGCATTTT
TRBD1,TRBV7-8,TRBJ2-1,NA,15,CASSLWTGPYNEQFF,TGTGCCAGCAGCTTATGGACAGGGCCCTACAATGAGCAGTTCTTC
TRBD1,TRBV6-2/TRBV6-3,TRBJ1-5,NA,15,CASSYIRTGRQPQHF,TGTGCCAGCAGTTACATCCGGACAGGTCGCCAGCCCCAGCATTTT
NA,TRBV6-6,TRBJ1-1,NA,14,CASSSQETNTEAFF,TGTGCCAGCAGTTCCCAGGAAACGAACACTGAAGCTTTCTTT
NA,TRBV3-1/TRBV3-2,TRBJ1-1,NA,16,CASSQDHRHLITEAFF,TGTGCCAGCAGCCAAGACCACAGGCATTTAATCACTGAAGCTTTCTTT
NA,TRBV3-1/TRBV3-2,TRBJ2-6,NA,16,CASSHSGWSGANVLTF,TGTGCCAGCAGCCACAGCGGATGGTCGGGGGCCAACGTCCTGACTTTC
NA,TRBV7-8,TRBJ2-1,NA,15,CASSLPHGTYNEQFF,TGTGCCAGCAGCTTACCCCACGGGACATACAATGAGCAGTTCTTC
NA,TRBV5-1,TRBJ1-1,NA,14,CASTPDGGNTEAFF,TGCGCCAGCACTCCCGACGGGGGGAACACTGAAGCTTTCTTT
NA,TRBV5-5,TRBJ2-2,NA,15,CASSALQGGGGELFF,TGTGCCAGCAGCGCGTTACAGGGGGGGGGCGGGGAGCTGTTTTTT
NA,TRBV7-2,TRBJ1-1,NA,14,CASSSTGRNTEAFF,TGTGCCAGCAGCAGTACAGGGAGGAACACTGAAGCTTTCTTT
TRBD2,TRBV9,TRBJ2-2,NA,18,CASSAYGTSGGNTGELFF,TGTGCCAGCAGCGCCTACGGGACTAGCGGGGGGAACACCGGGGAGCTGTTTTTT
TRBD2,TRBV19,TRBJ2-6,NA,19,CASSMGGLRGSSGANVLTF,TGTGCCAGTAGTATGGGTGGCTTGCGGGGGAGCTCTGGGGCCAACGTCCTGACTTTC
NA,TRBV6-5,TRBJ1-1,NA,14,CASSSRGMNTEAFF,TGTGCCAGCAGTTCCAGAGGCATGAACACTGAAGCTTTCTTT
NA,TRBV6-5,TRBJ1-6,once,14,CASSQAHWDSPLHF,TGTGCCAGTTCTCAGGCGCACTGGGATTCACCCCTCCACTTT
NA,TRBV6-5,TRBJ1-1,NA,14,CASSSEGPNTEAFF,TGTGCCAGCAGTTCTGAGGGTCCGAACACTGAAGCTTTCTTT